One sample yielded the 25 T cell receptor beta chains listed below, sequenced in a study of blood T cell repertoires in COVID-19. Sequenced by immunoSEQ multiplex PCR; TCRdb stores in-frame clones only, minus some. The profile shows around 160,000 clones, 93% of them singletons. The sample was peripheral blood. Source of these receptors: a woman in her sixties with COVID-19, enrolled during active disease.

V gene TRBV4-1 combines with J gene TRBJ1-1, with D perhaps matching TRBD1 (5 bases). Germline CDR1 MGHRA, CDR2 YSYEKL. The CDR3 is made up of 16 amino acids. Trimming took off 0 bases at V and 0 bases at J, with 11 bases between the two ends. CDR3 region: CASSQDAAGLNTEAFF. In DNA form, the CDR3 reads TGCGCCAGCAGCCAAGATGCCGCAGGGCTGAACACTGAAGCTTTCTTT.

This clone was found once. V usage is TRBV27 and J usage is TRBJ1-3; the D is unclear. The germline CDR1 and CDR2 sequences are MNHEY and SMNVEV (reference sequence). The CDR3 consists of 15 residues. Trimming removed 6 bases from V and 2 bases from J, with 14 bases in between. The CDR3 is CASRDTFFTGNTIYF. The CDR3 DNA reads TGTGCCAGCAGAGACACTTTTTTTACTGGAAACACCATATATTTT.

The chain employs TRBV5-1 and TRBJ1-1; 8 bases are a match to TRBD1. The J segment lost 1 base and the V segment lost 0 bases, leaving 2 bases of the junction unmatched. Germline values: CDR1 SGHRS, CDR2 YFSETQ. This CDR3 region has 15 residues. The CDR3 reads CASSLAGTGNTEAFF. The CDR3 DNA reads TGCGCCAGCAGCTTGGCCGGGACAGGGAACACTGAAGCTTTCTTT.

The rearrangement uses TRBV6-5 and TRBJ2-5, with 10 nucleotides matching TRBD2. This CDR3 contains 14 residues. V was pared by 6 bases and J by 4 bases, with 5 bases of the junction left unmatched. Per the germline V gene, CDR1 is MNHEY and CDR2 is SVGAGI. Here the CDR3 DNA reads TGTGCCAGCAGAGCGGGGGGGATTGTAGAGACCCAGTACTTC. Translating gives CASRAGGIVETQYF.

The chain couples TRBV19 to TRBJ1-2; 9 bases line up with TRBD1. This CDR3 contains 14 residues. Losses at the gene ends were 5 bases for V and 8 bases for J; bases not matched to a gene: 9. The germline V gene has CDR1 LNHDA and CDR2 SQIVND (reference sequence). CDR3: CASSSGTGSVGYTF. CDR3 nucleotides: TGTGCCAGTAGTTCCGGGACAGGGAGTGTCGGCTACACCTTC.

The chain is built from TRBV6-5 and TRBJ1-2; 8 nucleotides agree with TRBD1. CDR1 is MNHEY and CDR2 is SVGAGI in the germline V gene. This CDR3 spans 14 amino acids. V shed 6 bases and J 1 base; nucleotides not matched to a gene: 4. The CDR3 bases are TGTGCCAGCAGCCCGACAGGGGATAACTATGGCTACACCTTC. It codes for CASSPTGDNYGYTF.

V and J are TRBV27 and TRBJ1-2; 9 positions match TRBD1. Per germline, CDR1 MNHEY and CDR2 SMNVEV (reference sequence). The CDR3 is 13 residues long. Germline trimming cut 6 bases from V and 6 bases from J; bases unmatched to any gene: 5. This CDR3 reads CASSSTGGDGYTF. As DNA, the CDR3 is TGTGCCAGCAGCTCAACAGGGGGCGATGGCTACACCTTC.

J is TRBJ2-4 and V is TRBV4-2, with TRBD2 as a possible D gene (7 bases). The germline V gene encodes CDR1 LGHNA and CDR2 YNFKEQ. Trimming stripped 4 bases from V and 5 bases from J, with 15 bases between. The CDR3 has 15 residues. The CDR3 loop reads CASSRIRGGENIQYF. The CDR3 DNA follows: TGTGCCAGCAGCCGGATAAGGGGGGGTGAAAACATTCAGTACTTC.

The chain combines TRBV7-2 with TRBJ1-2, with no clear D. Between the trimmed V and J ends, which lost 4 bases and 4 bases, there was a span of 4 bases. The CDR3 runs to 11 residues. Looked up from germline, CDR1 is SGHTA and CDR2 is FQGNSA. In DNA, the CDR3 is TGTGCCAGCAGCTATATCTATGGCTACACCTTC. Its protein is CASSYIYGYTF.

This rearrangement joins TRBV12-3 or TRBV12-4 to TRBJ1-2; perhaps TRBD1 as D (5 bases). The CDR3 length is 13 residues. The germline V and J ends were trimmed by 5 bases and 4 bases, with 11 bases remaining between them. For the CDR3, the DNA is TGTGCCAGCAGTGGTGACAGTCCCTATGGCTACACCTTC. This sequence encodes CASSGDSPYGYTF.

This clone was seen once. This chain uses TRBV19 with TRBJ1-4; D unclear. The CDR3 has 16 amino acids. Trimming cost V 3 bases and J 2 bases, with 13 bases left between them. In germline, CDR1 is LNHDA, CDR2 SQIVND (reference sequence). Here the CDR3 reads CASSIPHGTTNEKLFF. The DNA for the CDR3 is TGTGCCAGTAGTATTCCGCATGGTACTACTAATGAAAAACTGTTTTTT.

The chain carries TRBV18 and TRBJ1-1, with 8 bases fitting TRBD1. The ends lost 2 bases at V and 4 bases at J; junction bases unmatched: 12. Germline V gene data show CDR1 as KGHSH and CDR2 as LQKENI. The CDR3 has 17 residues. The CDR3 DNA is TGTGCCAGCTCACCAACAGGACAGGGCCGAATGGGCACTGAAGCTTTCTTT. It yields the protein CASSPTGQGRMGTEAFF.

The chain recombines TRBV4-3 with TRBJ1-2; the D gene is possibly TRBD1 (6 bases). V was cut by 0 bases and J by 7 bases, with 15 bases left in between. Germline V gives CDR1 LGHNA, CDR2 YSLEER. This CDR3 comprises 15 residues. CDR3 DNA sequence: TGCGCCAGCAGCCAAGATCGCGGGGGGCGCGGTGGCTACACCTTC. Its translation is CASSQDRGGRGGYTF.

The CDR3 DNA reads as TGCGCCAGCAGCCAATATTCAGGACAGGGAGGGACTGAAGCTTTCTTT. Translation gives CASSQYSGQGGTEAFF. The chain is built from TRBV5-1 and TRBJ1-1; 8 bases agree with TRBD1. Germline V gene sequence: CDR1 SGHRS, CDR2 YFSETQ. Trimming at V came to 4 bases and at J to 5 bases, leaving 13 bases not matched to a gene. This CDR3 spans 16 amino acids.

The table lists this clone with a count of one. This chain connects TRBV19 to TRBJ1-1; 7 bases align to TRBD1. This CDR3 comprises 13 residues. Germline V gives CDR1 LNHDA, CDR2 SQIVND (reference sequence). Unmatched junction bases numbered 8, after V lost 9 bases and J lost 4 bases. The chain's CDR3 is CASTRGLGTEAFF. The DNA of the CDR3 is TGTGCCAGCACGAGGGGGCTGGGCACTGAAGCTTTCTTT.

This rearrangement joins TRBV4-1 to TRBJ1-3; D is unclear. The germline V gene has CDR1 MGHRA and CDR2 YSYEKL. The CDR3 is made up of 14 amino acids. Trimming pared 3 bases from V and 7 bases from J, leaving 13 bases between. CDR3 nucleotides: TGCGCCAGCAGCCAGTCAGGCCTTAGTAACACCATATATTTT. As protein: CASSQSGLSNTIYF.

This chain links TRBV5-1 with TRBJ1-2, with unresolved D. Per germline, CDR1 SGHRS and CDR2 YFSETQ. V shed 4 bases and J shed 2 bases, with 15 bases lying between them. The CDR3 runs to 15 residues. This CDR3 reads CASSLQVLGNYGYTF. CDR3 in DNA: TGCGCCAGCAGCCTGCAGGTTCTCGGCAACTATGGCTACACCTTC.

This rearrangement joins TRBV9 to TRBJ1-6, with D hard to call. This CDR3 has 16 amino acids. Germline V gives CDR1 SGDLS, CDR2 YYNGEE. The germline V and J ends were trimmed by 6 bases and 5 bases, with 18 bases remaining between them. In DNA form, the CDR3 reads TGTGCCAGCATGCAGGCAACACAATCGGATAATTCACCCCTCCACTTT. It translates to CASMQATQSDNSPLHF.

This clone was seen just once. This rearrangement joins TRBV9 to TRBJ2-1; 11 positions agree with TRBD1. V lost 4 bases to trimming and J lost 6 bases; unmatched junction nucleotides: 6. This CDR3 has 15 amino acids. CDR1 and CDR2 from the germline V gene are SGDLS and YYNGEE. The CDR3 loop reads CASSNGQGARNEQFF. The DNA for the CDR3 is TGTGCCAGCAGCAATGGACAGGGGGCGCGCAATGAGCAGTTCTTC.

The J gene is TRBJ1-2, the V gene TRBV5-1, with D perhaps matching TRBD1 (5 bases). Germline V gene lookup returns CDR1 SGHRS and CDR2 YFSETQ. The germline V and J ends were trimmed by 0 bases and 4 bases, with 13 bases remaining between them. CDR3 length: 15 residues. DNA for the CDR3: TGCGCCAGCAGCTTGGGGCCGCAGGGTAGCTATGGCTACACCTTC. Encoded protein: CASSLGPQGSYGYTF.

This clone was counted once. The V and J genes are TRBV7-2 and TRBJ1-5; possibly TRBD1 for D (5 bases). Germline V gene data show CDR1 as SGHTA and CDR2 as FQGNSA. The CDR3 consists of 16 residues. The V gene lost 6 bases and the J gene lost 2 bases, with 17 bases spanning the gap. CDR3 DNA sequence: TGTGCCAGCAGTCAAACGGGGGATCGAGGCAATCAGCCCCAGCATTTT. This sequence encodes CASSQTGDRGNQPQHF.

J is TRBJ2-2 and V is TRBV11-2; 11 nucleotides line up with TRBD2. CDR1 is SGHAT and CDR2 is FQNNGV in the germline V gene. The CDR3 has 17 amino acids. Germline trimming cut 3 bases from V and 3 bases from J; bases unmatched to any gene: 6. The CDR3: CASSFNSGGAYTGELFF. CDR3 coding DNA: TGTGCCAGCAGCTTCAATAGCGGGGGGGCCTACACCGGGGAGCTGTTTTTT.

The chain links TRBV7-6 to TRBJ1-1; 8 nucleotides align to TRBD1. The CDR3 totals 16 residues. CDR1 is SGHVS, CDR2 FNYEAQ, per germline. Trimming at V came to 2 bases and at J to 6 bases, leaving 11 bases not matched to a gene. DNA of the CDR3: TGTGCCAGCAGCTTATTGAGTGAGACAGGGGTTTCTGAAGCTTTCTTT. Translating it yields CASSLLSETGVSEAFF. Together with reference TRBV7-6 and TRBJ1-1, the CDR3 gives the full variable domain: GAGVSQSPRYKVTKRGQDVALRCDPISGHVSLYWYRQALGQGPEFLTYFNYEAQQDKSGLPNDRFSAERPEGSISTLTIQRTEQRDSAMYRCASSLLSETGVSEAFFGQGTRLTVV.

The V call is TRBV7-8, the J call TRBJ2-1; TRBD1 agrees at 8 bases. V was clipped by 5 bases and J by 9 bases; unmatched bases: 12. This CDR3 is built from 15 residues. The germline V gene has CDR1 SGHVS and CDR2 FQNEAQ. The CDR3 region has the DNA TGTGCCAGCAGCATACGACAGGGGTGGGTCGGTGAGCAGTTCTTC. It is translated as CASSIRQGWVGEQFF. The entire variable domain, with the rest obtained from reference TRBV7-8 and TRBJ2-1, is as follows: GAGVSQSPRYKVAKRGQDVALRCDPISGHVSLFWYQQALGQGPEFLTYFQNEAQLDKSGLPSDRFFAERPEGSVSTLKIQRTQQEDSAVYLCASSIRQGWVGEQFFGPGTRLTVL.

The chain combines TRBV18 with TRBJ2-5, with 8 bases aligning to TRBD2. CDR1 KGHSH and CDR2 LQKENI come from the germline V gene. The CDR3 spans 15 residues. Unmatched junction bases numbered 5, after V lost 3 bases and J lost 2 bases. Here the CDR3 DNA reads TGTGCCAGCTCACCCGGGGGGGGCCAACAAGAGACCCAGTACTTC. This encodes CASSPGGGQQETQYF.